This T cell receptor beta chain is drawn from a study of Tregs in tolerant kidney transplant recipients. General observations from the study: No direct test of biological reproducibility was done here.

The length of the CDR3 is 18 residues. Germline V gives CDR1 SGHVS, CDR2 FQNEAQ. V dropped 5 bases and J dropped 2; count of bases not matched to a gene: 14. In this sample, this clone turned up once. Its antigen is unknown. The protocol was immunoSEQ multiplex PCR, while the TCRdb copy is restricted to in-frame clones and leaves out a portion. The sample lists 90,000 to 150,000 clones; around 94% were seen once. The chain has TRBV7-8 and TRBJ2-3; TRBD1 aligns across 9 bases. This sequence originates from a human donor in good health. The sequenced material came from CD4+ T cells from blood. CDR3 nucleotide sequence: TGTGCCAGCAGCCTCCCCCCTCCGGGACAGGGTTTCACAGATACGCAGTATTTT. Protein product: CASSLPPPGQGFTDTQYF.